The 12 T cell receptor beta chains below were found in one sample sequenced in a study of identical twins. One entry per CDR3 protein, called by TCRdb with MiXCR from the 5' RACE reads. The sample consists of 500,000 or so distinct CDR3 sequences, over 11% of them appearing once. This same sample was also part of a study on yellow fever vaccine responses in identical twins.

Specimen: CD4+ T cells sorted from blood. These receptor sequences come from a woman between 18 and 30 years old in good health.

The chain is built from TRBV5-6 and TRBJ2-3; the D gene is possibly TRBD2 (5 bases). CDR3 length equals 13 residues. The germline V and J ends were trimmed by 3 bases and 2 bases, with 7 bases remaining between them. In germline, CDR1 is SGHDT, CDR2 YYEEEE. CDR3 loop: CASSSGLTDTQYF. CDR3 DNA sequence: TGTGCCAGCAGCTCTGGACTCACAGATACGCAGTATTTT.

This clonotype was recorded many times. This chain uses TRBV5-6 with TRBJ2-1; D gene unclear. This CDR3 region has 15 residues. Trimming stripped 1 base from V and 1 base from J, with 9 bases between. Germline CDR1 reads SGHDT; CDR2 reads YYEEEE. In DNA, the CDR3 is TGTGCCAGCAGCTTGCTCAGGTCTTCCTACAATGAGCAGTTCTTC. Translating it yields CASSLLRSSYNEQFF.

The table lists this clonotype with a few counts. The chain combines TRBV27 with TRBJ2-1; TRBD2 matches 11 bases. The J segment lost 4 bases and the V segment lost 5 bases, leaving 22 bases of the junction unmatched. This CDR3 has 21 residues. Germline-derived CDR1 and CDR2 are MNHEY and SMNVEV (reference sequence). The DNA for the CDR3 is TGTGCCAGCAGTCCAGTTTTGTTTAGGGGTAGCGGGGGGGGATTGTACAATGAGCAGTTCTTC. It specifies CASSPVLFRGSGGGLYNEQFF.

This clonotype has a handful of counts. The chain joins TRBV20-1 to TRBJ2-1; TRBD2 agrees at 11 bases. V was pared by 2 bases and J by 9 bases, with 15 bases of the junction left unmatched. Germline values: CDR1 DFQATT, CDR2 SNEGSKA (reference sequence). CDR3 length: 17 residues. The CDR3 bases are TGCAGTGCTAGACCCATCCTCCGGATAGCGGGAGGGGGTGAGCAGTTCTTC. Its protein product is CSARPILRIAGGGEQFF.

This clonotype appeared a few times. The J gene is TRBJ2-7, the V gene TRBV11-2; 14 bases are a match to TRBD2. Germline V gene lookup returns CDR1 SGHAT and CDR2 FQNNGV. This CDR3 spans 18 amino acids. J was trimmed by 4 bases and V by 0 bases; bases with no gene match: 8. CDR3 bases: TGTGCCAGCAGCTTAGAGCCGACTAGCGGGGGGGCCTTTTACGAGCAGTACTTC. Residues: CASSLEPTSGGAFYEQYF.

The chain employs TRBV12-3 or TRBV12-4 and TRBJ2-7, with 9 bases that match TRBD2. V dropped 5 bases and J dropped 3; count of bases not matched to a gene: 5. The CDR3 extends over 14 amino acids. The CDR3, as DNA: TGTGCCAGCAGTGCCGGGACTAGCCTCTACGAGCAGTACTTC. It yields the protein CASSAGTSLYEQYF.

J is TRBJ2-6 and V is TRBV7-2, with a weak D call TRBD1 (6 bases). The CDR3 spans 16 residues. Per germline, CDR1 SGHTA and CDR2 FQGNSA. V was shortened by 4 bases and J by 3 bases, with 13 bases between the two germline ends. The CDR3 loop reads CASSSVRGDGANVLTF. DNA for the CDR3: TGTGCCAGCAGCTCAGTCAGGGGTGATGGGGCCAACGTCCTGACTTTC.

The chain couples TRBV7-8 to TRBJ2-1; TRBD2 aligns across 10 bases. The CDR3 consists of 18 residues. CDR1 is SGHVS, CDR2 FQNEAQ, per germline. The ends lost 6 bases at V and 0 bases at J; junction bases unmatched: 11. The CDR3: CASRHTSGAFSSYNEQFF. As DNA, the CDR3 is TGTGCCAGCAGGCATACTAGCGGGGCTTTCAGCTCCTACAATGAGCAGTTCTTC.

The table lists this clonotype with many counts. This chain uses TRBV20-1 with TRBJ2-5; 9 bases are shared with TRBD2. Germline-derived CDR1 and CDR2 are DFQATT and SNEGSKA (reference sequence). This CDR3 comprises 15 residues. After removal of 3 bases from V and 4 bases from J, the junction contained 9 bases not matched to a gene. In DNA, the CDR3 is TGCAGTGCTAGGATTAGCGGGAGCCTCCGAGAGACCCAGTACTTC. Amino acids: CSARISGSLRETQYF.

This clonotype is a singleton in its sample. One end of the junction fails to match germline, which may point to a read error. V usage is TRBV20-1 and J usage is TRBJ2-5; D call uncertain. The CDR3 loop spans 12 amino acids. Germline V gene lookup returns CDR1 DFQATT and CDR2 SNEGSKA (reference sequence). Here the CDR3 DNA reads TGTAGTGCTACCGGGCCCCAAGAGACCCAGTACTTC. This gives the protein CSATGPQETQYF.

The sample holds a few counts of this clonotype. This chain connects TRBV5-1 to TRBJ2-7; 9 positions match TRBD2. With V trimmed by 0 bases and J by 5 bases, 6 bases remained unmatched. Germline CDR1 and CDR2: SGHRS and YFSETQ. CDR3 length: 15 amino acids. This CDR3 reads CASSLVLAGPDEQYF. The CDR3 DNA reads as TGCGCCAGCAGCTTGGTCCTAGCGGGACCCGACGAGCAGTACTTC.

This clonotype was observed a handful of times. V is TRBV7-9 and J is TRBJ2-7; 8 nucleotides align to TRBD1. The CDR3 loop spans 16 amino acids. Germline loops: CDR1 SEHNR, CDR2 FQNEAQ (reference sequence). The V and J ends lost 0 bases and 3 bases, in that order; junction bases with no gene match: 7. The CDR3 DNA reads TGTGCCAGCAGCTTAGCGCTGGGGACAGGTCACTACGAGCAGTACTTC. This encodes CASSLALGTGHYEQYF.